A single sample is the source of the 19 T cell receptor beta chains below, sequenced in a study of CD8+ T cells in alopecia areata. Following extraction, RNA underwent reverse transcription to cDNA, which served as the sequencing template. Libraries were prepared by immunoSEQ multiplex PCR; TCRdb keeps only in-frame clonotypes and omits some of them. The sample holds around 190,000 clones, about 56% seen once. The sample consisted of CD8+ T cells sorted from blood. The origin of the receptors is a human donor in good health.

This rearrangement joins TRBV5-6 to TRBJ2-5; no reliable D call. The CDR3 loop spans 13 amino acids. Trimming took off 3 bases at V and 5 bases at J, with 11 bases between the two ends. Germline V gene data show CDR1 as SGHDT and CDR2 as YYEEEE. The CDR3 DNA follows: TGTGCCAGCAGCTCCATCGACTGGGAGACCCAGTACTTC. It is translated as CASSSIDWETQYF.

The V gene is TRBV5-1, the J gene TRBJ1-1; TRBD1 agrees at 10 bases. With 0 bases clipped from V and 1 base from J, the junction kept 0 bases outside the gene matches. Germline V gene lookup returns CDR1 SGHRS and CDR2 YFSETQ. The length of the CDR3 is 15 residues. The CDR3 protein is CASSLGQGANTEAFF. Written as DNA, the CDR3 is TGCGCCAGCAGCTTGGGACAGGGGGCGAACACTGAAGCTTTCTTT.

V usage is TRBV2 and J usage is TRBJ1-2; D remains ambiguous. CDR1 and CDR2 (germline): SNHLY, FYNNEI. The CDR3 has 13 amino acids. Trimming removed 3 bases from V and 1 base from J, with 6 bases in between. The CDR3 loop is CASSEDDNYGYTF. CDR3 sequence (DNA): TGTGCCAGCAGTGAGGACGATAACTATGGCTACACCTTC.

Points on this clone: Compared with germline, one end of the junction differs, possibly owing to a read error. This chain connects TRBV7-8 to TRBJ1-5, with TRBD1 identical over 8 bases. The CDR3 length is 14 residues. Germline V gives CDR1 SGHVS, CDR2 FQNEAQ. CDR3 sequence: CASSIAGGGQPQHF. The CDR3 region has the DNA TGTGCCAGCAGCATAGCAGGGGGCGGTCAGCCCCAGCATTTT.

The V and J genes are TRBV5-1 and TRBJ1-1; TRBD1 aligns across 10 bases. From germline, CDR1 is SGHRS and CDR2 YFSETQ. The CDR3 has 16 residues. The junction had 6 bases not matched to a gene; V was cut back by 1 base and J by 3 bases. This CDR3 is CASSLQGTGEYTEAFF. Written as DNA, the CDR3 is TGCGCCAGCAGCTTGCAAGGGACAGGGGAGTACACTGAAGCTTTCTTT.

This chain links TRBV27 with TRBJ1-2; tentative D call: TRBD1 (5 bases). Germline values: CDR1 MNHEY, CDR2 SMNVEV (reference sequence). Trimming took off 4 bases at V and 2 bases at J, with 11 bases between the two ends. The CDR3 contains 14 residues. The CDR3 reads CASSYRRENYGYTF. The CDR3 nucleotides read TGTGCCAGCAGTTACCGCAGGGAAAACTATGGCTACACCTTC.

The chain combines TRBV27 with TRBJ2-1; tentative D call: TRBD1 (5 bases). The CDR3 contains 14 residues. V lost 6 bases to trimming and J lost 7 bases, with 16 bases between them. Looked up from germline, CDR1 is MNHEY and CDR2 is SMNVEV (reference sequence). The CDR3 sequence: CASSPQGSLNEQFF. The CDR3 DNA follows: TGTGCCAGCAGCCCGCAGGGTAGTCTGAATGAGCAGTTCTTC.

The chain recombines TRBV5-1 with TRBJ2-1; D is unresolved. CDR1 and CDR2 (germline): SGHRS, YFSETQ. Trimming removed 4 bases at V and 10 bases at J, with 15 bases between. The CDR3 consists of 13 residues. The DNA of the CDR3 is TGCGCCAGCAGCCCAAGTTCCCCACCGGAGCAGTTCTTC. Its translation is CASSPSSPPEQFF.

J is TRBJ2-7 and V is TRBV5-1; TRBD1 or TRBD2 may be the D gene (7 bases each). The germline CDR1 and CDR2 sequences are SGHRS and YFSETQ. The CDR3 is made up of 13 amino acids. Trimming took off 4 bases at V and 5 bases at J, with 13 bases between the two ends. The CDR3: CASSGSGGDEQYF. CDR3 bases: TGCGCCAGCAGCGGTTCAGGGGGGGACGAGCAGTACTTC.

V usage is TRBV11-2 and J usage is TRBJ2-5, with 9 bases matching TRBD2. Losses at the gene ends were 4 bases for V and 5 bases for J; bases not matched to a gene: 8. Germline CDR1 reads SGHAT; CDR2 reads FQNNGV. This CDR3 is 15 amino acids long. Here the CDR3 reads CASSSASGEVETQYF. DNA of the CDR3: TGTGCCAGCAGCTCGGCTAGCGGGGAGGTGGAGACCCAGTACTTC.

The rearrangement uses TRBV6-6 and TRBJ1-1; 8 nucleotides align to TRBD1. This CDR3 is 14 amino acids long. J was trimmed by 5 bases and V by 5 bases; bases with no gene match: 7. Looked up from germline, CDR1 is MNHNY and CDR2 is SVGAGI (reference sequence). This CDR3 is CASSLGTGGTEAFF. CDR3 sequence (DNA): TGTGCCAGCAGTCTTGGGACAGGAGGGACTGAAGCTTTCTTT.

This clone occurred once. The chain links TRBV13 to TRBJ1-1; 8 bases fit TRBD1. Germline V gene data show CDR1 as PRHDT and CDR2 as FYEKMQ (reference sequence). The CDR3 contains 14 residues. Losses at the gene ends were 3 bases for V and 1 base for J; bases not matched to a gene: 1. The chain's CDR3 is CASSLQGANTEAFF. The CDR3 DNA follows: TGTGCCAGCAGCTTGCAGGGGGCGAACACTGAAGCTTTCTTT.

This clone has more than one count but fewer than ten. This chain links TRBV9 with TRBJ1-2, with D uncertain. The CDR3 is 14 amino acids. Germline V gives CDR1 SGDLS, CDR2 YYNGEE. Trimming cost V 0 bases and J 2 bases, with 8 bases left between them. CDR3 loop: CASSVDVGNYGYTF. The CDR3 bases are TGTGCCAGCAGCGTAGATGTAGGGAACTATGGCTACACCTTC.

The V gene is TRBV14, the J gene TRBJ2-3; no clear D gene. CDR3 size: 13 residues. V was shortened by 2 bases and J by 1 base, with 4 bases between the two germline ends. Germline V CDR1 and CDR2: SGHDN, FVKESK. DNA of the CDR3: TGTGCCAGCAGCCAACCCGGCACAGATACGCAGTATTTT. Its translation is CASSQPGTDTQYF.

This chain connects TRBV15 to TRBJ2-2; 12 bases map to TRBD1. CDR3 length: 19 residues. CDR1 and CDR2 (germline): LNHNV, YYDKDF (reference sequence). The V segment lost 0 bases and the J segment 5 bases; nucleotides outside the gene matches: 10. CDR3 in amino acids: CATSRDLGQGARGTGELFF. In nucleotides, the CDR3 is TGTGCCACCAGCAGAGATCTGGGACAGGGGGCAAGAGGAACCGGGGAGCTGTTTTTT.

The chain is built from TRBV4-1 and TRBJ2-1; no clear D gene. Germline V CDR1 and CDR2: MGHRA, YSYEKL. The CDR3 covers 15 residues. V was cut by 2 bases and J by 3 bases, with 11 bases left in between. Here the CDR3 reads CASSQKQDRYNEQFF. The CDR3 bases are TGCGCCAGCAGCCAAAAGCAGGATCGCTACAATGAGCAGTTCTTC.

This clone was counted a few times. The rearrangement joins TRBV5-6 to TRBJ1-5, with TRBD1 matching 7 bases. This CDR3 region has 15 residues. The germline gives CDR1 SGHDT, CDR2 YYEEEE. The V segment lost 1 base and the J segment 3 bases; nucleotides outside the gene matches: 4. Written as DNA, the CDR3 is TGTGCCAGCAGCTTGTGGGGACAGCCCAATCAGCCCCAGCATTTT. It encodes CASSLWGQPNQPQHF. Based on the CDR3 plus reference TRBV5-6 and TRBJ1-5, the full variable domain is DAGVTQSPTHLIKTRGQQVTLRCSPKSGHDTVSWYQQALGQGPQFIFQYYEEEERQRGNFPDRFSGHQFPNYSSELNVNALLLGDSALYLCASSLWGQPNQPQHFGDGTRLSIL.

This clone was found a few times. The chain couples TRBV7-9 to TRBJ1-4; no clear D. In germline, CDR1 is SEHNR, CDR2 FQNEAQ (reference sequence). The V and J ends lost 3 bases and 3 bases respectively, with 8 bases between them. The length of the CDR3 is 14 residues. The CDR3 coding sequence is TGTGCCAGCAGCTTGGAATTTTCTAATGAAAAACTGTTTTTT. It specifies CASSLEFSNEKLFF.

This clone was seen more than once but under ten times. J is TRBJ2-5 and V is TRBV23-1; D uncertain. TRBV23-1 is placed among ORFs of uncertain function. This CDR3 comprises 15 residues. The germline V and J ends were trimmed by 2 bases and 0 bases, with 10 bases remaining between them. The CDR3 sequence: CASSQRVTDQETQYF. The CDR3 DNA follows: TGCGCCAGCAGTCAAAGAGTCACAGACCAAGAGACCCAGTACTTC.